The present T cell receptor (beta chain) was sequenced within a study of blood T cell repertoires in COVID-19. On the study more broadly: The United States, Italy and Spain provided the acute and convalescent COVID-19 samples. T cells, B-cell-depleted T cells, or PBMCs supplied cDNA or gDNA.

Looked up from germline, CDR1 is MNHEY and CDR2 is SVGAGI. CDR3 size: 15 residues. Trimming removed 2 bases from V and 1 base from J, with 12 bases in between. Profiled with immunoSEQ multiplex PCR; TCRdb holds only in-frame clones, not every one. The repertoire includes fewer than 450,000 clones, 87% of them detected once, and approximately 0.99% sits in the top ten. V gene TRBV6-5 combines with J gene TRBJ2-7, with D maybe TRBD2 (7 bases). Sequenced input: PBMCs or T cells enriched from blood (not recorded which). This TCR derives from a woman aged 30 to 39 who had recovered from COVID-19. CDR3 in amino acids: CASSYGGAGSYEQYF. For the CDR3, the DNA is TGTGCCAGCAGTTACGGGGGGGCAGGATCCTACGAGCAGTACTTC.